Each of the 20 T cell receptor beta chains below was sequenced from the same sample in a study of graft-versus-host responses after intestinal transplantation. Their specific antigens are unknown. Generated by immunoSEQ multiplex PCR, the TCRdb table keeps only in-frame clones and is missing some. Counted here are about 73,000 clones, roughly 89% occurring once; the ten biggest clones make up roughly 3.9%. The specimen comprised unstimulated CD8+ T cells sorted from spleen or lymph node cells, sampled before transplant. The receptor source for this set is a human donor who was the organ donor for an intestinal transplant.

This chain joins TRBV6-6 and TRBJ2-7; weak D call: TRBD2 (5 bases). Germline CDR1 and CDR2: MNHNY and SVGAGI (reference sequence). The ends were cut back, 5 bases at V and 3 bases at J, with 14 bases in the middle. This CDR3 comprises 14 residues. The CDR3 nucleotides are TGTGCCAGCAGTGGAATGGGAGCCAGCTACGAGCAGTACGTC. This sequence encodes CASSGMGASYEQYV.

The chain has TRBV28 and TRBJ1-6; D possibly corresponds to TRBD1 (6 bases). The CDR3 covers 15 residues. The V gene lost 4 bases and the J gene lost 9 bases, with 16 bases spanning the gap. CDR1 is MDHEN, CDR2 SYDVKM, per germline. The CDR3: CASSWGRGSGSPLHF. In nucleotides, the CDR3 is TGTGCCAGCAGTTGGGGCAGGGGCTCAGGTTCACCCCTCCACTTT.

The chain carries TRBV4-2 and TRBJ2-1, with D uncertain. The CDR3 length is 15 residues. The germline V and J ends were trimmed by 0 bases and 6 bases, with 12 bases remaining between them. CDR1 and CDR2 from the germline V gene are LGHNA and YNFKEQ. DNA for the CDR3: TGTGCCAGCAGCCAAGATCCAGGTTTGGGCAATGAGCAGTTCTTC. It yields the protein CASSQDPGLGNEQFF.

V gene TRBV5-5 combines with J gene TRBJ2-7; tentative D call: TRBD2 (5 bases). V lost 4 bases and J lost 7, with 21 bases in between. Germline values: CDR1 SGHKS, CDR2 YYEKEE (reference sequence). The CDR3 runs 15 residues. CDR3 amino acids: CASSPELYGGQEQYV. The CDR3, as DNA: TGTGCCAGCAGCCCCGAGTTATATGGAGGTCAGGAGCAGTACGTC.

V usage is TRBV4-1 and J usage is TRBJ2-2; D unclear. Looked up from germline, CDR1 is MGHRA and CDR2 is YSYEKL. The CDR3 covers 14 residues. V was cut by 3 bases and J by 2 bases, with 7 bases left in between. The CDR3 loop reads CASSQGLNTGELFF. CDR3 nucleotides: TGCGCCAGCAGCCAGGGCCTTAACACCGGGGAGCTGTTTTTT.

The chain has TRBV7-6 and TRBJ1-6, with D perhaps matching TRBD1 (5 bases). V shed 5 bases and J shed 6 bases, with 17 bases lying between them. CDR3 length equals 16 residues. Germline values: CDR1 SGHVS, CDR2 FNYEAQ. The CDR3 spells CASSSLTAGLNSPLHF. The CDR3 DNA is TGTGCCAGCAGCAGTCTTACAGCGGGGCTTAATTCACCCCTCCACTTT.

The rearrangement joins TRBV5-6 to TRBJ1-4; weak D call: TRBD1 (5 bases). Trimming took 0 bases from V and 6 from J, leaving 21 bases between them. This CDR3 contains 18 residues. The germline V gene has CDR1 SGHDT and CDR2 YYEEEE. The CDR3 sequence is CASSLAGGSHPSYEKLFF. CDR3 DNA: TGTGCCAGCAGCTTGGCCGGGGGATCCCATCCCTCCTATGAAAAACTGTTTTTT.

The chain joins TRBV5-6 to TRBJ1-2; D may be TRBD1 (6 bases). This CDR3 comprises 13 residues. The germline gives CDR1 SGHDT, CDR2 YYEEEE. V was clipped by 4 bases and J by 5 bases, with 12 bases between them. The CDR3 nucleotides are TGTGCCAGCAGCACAGGGAGGGGGTATGGCTACACCTTC. Translation: CASSTGRGYGYTF. Together with reference TRBV5-6 and TRBJ1-2, the CDR3 gives the full variable domain: DAGVTQSPTHLIKTRGQQVTLRCSPKSGHDTVSWYQQALGQGPQFIFQYYEEEERQRGNFPDRFSGHQFPNYSSELNVNALLLGDSALYLCASSTGRGYGYTFGSGTRLTVV.

A word on this clone: The junction does not match germline at one end; this may be a read error. This rearrangement joins TRBV7-2 to TRBJ1-2; tentative D call: TRBD1 (6 bases). Germline assignment: CDR1 SGHTA and CDR2 FQGNSA. The CDR3 loop spans 10 amino acids. This chain's CDR3 is CASSLDSLIF. CDR3 nucleotides: TGTGCCAGCAGCCTGGACAGTCTTATCTTC.

This clone occurred a few times. The CDR3 here is CASSLSRGWPRPTEAFF. The DNA of the CDR3 is TGTGCCAGCAGCCTCTCCAGGGGTTGGCCTCGACCGACTGAAGCTTTCTTT. V usage is TRBV4-2 and J usage is TRBJ1-1; weak D call: TRBD1 (6 bases). The V end was cut by 4 bases, the J end by 5 bases, with 23 bases between. This CDR3 is built from 17 residues. Germline CDR1 and CDR2: LGHNA and YNFKEQ.

A few counts support this clone. The chain couples TRBV6-5 to TRBJ1-2; TRBD1 aligns across 8 bases. J gave up 12 bases and V 4 bases, and 10 bases lay outside the gene matches. There are 13 residues in the CDR3. Germline CDR1 MNHEY, CDR2 SVGAGI. In DNA form, the CDR3 reads TGTGCCAGCAGTTTGATGACCGGGACAGGAGACACCTTC. Amino acids: CASSLMTGTGDTF.

V usage is TRBV30 and J usage is TRBJ2-7; 8 bases align to TRBD1. Unmatched junction bases numbered 10, after V lost 3 bases and J lost 6 bases. This CDR3 is 14 amino acids long. CDR1 and CDR2 from the germline V gene are GTSNPN and SVGIG (reference sequence). The CDR3 region has the DNA TGTGCCTGGAGCGAGGACAGGGTCGCCGCCGAGCAGTACGTC. Translation: CAWSEDRVAAEQYV.

The V call is TRBV10-2, the J call TRBJ1-1; tentatively, D is TRBD1 (5 bases). The CDR3 loop spans 15 amino acids. Germline values: CDR1 WSHSY, CDR2 SAAADI. The ends were cut back, 6 bases at V and 4 bases at J, with 18 bases in the middle. The CDR3 protein is CASSYTSQVATEAFF. The CDR3 nucleotides read TGCGCCAGCAGCTATACCTCACAGGTAGCCACTGAAGCTTTCTTT.

This chain links TRBV18 with TRBJ2-1; 7 nucleotides align to TRBD1. The V gene's germline CDR1 is KGHSH and CDR2 LQKENI. The CDR3 runs to 15 residues. V lost 6 bases and J lost 8; bases outside the gene matches: 13. The CDR3 spells CASSPRDSPSDEQFF. Written as DNA, the CDR3 is TGTGCCAGCTCCCCCCGGGACAGTCCCTCGGATGAGCAGTTCTTC. Full variable domain (rest looked up from reference TRBV18 and TRBJ2-1): NAGVMQNPRHLVRRRGQEARLRCSPMKGHSHVYWYRQLPEEGLKFMVYLQKENIIDESGMPKERFSAEFPKEGPSILRIQQVVRGDSAAYFCASSPRDSPSDEQFFGPGTRLTVL.

The CDR3 sequence is CASSEGTGVYEQYV. The CDR3 nucleotides are TGTGCCAGCAGTGAAGGGACAGGGGTCTACGAGCAGTACGTC. The rearrangement uses TRBV6-1 and TRBJ2-7, with 9 nucleotides matching TRBD1. CDR3 length equals 14 residues. CDR1 is MNHNS and CDR2 is SASEGT in the germline V gene. V dropped 1 base and J dropped 3; count of bases not matched to a gene: 1.

The CDR3 nucleotides read TGTGTCAGCAGAGTAGCGGGGGGGCTTGGCGAGCAGTACGTC. It is translated as CVSRVAGGLGEQYV. This chain joins TRBV5-4 and TRBJ2-7; 11 bases line up with TRBD2. The CDR3 spans 14 residues. Germline V gene lookup returns CDR1 SGHNT and CDR2 YYREEE (reference sequence).

The CDR3 DNA sequence: TGTGCCAGCAGCTTAGATGGTGGCAGGGCCTGGAACACTGAAGCTTTCTTT. It is translated as CASSLDGGRAWNTEAFF. The rearrangement uses TRBV7-8 and TRBJ1-1, with D maybe TRBD1 (5 bases). Trimming took 1 base from V and 1 from J, leaving 16 bases between them. This CDR3 comprises 17 residues. CDR1 and CDR2 (germline): SGHVS, FQNEAQ.

This chain links TRBV7-9 with TRBJ2-3, with a tentative D call TRBD1 (5 bases). The CDR3 runs 15 residues. Germline CDR1 reads SEHNR; CDR2 reads FQNEAQ (reference sequence). Trimming cost V 7 bases and J 2 bases, with 16 bases left between them. The CDR3 region is CASTTPGNPTDTQYF. The CDR3 DNA sequence: TGTGCCAGCACCACCCCAGGGAACCCCACAGATACGCAGTATTTT. Supplemented by reference TRBV7-9 and TRBJ2-3, the full variable domain reads DTGVSQNPRHKITKRGQNVTFRCDPISEHNRLYWYRQTLGQGPEFLTYFQNEAQLEKSRLLSDRFSAERPKGSFSTLEIQRTEQGDSAMYLCASTTPGNPTDTQYFGPGTRLTVL.

This rearrangement joins TRBV6-1 to TRBJ1-5; D is perhaps TRBD1 (5 bases). CDR1 MNHNS and CDR2 SASEGT come from the germline V gene. Trimming removed 3 bases from V and 3 bases from J, with 24 bases in between. The CDR3 sequence is 19 residues long. The CDR3 DNA follows: TGTGCCAGCAGTGATGATGCCAGGGTCACCCTCGGTGTCAATCAGCCCCAGCATTTT. It translates to CASSDDARVTLGVNQPQHF.

The chain combines TRBV5-1 with TRBJ2-5, with D unresolved. Trimming removed 0 bases at V and 0 bases at J, with 12 bases between. The germline V gene encodes CDR1 SGHRS and CDR2 YFSETQ. CDR3 length: 16 amino acids. The CDR3 region has the DNA TGCGCCAGCAGCTTGGCCTGGTTGGCAGACCAAGAGACCCAGTACTTC. It specifies CASSLAWLADQETQYF.